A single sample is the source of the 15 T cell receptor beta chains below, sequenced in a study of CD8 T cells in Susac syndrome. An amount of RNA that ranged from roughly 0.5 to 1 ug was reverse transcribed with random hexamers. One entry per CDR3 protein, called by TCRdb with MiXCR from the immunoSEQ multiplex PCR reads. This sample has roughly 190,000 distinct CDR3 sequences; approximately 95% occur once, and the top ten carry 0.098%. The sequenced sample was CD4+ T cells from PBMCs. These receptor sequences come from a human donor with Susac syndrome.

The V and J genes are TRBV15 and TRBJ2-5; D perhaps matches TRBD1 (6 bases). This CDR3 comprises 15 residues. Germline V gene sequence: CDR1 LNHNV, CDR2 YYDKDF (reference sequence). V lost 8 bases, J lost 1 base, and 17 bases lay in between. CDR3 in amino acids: CATLRDKLTQETQYF. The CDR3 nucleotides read TGTGCCACCCTTAGGGACAAACTGACCCAAGAGACCCAGTACTTC.

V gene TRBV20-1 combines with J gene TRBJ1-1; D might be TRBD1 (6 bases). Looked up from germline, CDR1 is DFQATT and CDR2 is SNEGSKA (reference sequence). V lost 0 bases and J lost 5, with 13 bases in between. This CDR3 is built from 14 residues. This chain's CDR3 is CSARDSRRGTEAFF. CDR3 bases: TGCAGTGCTAGAGATAGTAGGAGGGGGACTGAAGCTTTCTTT.

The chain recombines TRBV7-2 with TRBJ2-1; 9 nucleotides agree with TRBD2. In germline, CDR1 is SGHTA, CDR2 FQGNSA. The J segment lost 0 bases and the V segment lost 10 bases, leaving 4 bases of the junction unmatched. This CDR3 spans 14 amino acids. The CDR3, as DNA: TGTGCCATCCTTAGCGGGGGCTCCTACAATGAGCAGTTCTTC. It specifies CAILSGGSYNEQFF. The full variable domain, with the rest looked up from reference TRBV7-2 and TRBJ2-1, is GAGVSQSPSNKVTEKGKDVELRCDPISGHTALYWYRQSLGQGLEFLIYFQGNSAPDKSGLPSDRFSAERTGGSVSTLTIQRTQQEDSAVYLCAILSGGSYNEQFFGPGTRLTVL.

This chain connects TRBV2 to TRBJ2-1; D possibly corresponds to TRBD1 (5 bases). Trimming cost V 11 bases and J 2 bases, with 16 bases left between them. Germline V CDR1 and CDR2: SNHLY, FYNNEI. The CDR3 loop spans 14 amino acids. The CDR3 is CASKGGATYNEQFF. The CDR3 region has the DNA TGTGCCTCAAAGGGTGGGGCGACCTACAATGAGCAGTTCTTC.

The CDR3 is CASSRRGEAQETQYF. The DNA of the CDR3 is TGTGCCAGCAGCCGTAGGGGGGAGGCCCAAGAGACCCAGTACTTC. The V and J genes are TRBV9 and TRBJ2-5, with D tentatively TRBD1 or TRBD2 (6 bases each). There are 15 residues in the CDR3. V lost 4 bases, J lost 1 base, and 14 bases lay in between. Germline-derived CDR1 and CDR2 are SGDLS and YYNGEE.

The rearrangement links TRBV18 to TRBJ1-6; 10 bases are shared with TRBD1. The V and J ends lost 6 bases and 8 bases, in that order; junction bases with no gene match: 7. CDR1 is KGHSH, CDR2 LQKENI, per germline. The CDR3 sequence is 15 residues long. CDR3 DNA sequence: TGTGCCAGCTCCCGCGGACAGGGGGAGGATTCACCCCTCCACTTT. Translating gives CASSRGQGEDSPLHF.

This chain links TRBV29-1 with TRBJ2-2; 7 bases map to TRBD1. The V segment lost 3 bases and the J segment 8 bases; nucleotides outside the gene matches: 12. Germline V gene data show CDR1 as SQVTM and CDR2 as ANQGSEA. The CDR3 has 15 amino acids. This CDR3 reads CSVERGQVGSGELFF. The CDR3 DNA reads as TGCAGCGTTGAGAGGGGGCAGGTGGGGTCGGGGGAGCTGTTTTTT.

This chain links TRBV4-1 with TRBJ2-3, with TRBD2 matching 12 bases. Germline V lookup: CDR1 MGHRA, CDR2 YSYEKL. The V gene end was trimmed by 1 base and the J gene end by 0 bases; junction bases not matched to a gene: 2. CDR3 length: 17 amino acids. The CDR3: CASSQGTSGDSTDTQYF. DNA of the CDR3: TGCGCCAGCAGCCAAGGGACTAGCGGGGATAGCACAGATACGCAGTATTTT.

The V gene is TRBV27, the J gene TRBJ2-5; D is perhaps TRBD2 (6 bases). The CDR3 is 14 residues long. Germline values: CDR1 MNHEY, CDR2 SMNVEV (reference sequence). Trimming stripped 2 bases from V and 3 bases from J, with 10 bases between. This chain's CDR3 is CASSLAGWKETQYF. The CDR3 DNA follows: TGTGCCAGCAGTTTAGCGGGGTGGAAAGAGACCCAGTACTTC.

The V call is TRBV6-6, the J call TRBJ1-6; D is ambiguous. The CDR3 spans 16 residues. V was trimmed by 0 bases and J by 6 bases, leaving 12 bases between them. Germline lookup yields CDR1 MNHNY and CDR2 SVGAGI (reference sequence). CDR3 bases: TGTGCCAGCAGTTACTCGACTCGGGTACTTAATTCACCCCTCCACTTT. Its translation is CASSYSTRVLNSPLHF.

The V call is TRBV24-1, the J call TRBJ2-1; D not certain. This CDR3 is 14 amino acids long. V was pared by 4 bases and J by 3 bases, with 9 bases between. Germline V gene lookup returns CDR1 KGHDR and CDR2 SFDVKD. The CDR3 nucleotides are TGTGCCACCAGTGACGGGTGGAACTACAATGAGCAGTTCTTC. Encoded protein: CATSDGWNYNEQFF.

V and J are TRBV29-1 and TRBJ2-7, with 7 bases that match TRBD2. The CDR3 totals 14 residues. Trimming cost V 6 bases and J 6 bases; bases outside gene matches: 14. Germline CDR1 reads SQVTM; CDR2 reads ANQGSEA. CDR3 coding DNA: TGCAGCGTCCGAGGGGCGGGGGTGATCCTCGAGCAGTACTTC. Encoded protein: CSVRGAGVILEQYF.

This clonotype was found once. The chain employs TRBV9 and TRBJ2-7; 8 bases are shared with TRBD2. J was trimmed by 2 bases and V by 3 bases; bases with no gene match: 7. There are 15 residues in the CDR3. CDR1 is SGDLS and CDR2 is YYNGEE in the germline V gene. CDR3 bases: TGTGCCAGCAGCGAAGAGCGGGGGTTTCCCTACGAGCAGTACTTC. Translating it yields CASSEERGFPYEQYF.

CDR3 DNA sequence: TGCGCCAGCAGCTTGGAGGGGACAGGGAGGGACACTGAAGCTTTCTTT. As protein: CASSLEGTGRDTEAFF. The chain is built from TRBV5-1 and TRBJ1-1; TRBD1 matches at 9 bases. The CDR3 spans 16 residues. CDR1 is SGHRS and CDR2 is YFSETQ in the germline V gene. Trimming removed 0 bases from V and 3 bases from J; junction bases left unmatched: 6.

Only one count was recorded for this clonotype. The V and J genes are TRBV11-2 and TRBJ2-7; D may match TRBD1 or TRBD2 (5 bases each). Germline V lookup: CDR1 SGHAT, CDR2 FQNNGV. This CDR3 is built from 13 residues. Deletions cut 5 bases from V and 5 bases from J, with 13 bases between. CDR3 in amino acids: CASSNLGADEQYF. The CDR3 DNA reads TGTGCCAGCAGCAACCTCGGGGCCGACGAGCAGTACTTC.